The present entry profiles one T cell receptor (beta chain) with its context. Its antigen remains undetermined. No qualities accompany the bases; no much larger clone lies one base away. Full-length TCR variable regions were amplified by 5' RACE PCR using constant-region reverse primers, and then by semi-nested PCR using Nested Universal Primer A. The ReliaPrep RNA Cell Miniprep System was used to extract total RNA, which was then reverse transcribed into 5'RACE-ready cDNA with the SMARTer RACE 5'/3' Kit. Multiplex adaptors were used to barcode full-length TCR alpha and beta libraries, and the barcoded libraries were sequenced on an Illumina MiSeq. As for the original processing: For each of nine subset-tissue groups, sequencing data from the five patients were pooled, and the groups were compared by unsupervised clustering of TCR gene usage. Repertoire similarity was calculated with the Morisita-Horn index, weighting shared sequences by their contribution to each repertoire. TCRdb applied fastp at Q25 and MiXCR to the public reads, then kept only in-frame beta chains. Identical CDR3 protein sequences are pooled into one entry, listed with their most common genes and DNA. TCRdb assigned the V and J calls; the authors' analysis was not used. The sample table records 9,500 to 12,000 distinct CDR3 sequences; around 47% of these occur just once. The ten largest clones take up 9.5% to 15% of the sample.

Naive CD4+ T cells were purified with the Miltenyi Naive CD4+ T Cell Isolation kit, with Tregs depleted using CD25 microbeads. Tregs, naive and memory CD4+ T cells from tumor, blood and ipsilateral draining lymph nodes of 5 or 6 breast cancer patients underwent full-length TCR alpha and beta sequencing. Tumor tissue and lymph nodes obtained from ipsilateral axillary dissection were perfused with PBS, minced and then digested with collagenase I and hyaluronidase. A purity exceeding 90% was confirmed by FACS for the sorted cell populations. This specimen comes from a study (dated by TCRdb to between 2015 and 2017). With regard to the full study: The study tested whether tumor-infiltrating Tregs in breast cancer are recruited from blood Tregs or converted in situ from other CD4+ T cell subsets.

Counted from cysteine to phenylalanine, this CDR3 has 15 amino acids. The kept DNA is CDR3 alone, 45 bases in frame from the first base. Based on the germline V gene, the CDR1 and CDR2 sequences are LGHNA and YSLEER. Here is what the overall study found, with its caveats: Rather than covering whole repertoires, validation in the larger cohort was restricted to a single TCR beta V-J rearrangement. The greatest overlap of tumor-infiltrating Treg TCR alpha and beta sequences was observed with tumor naive CD4+ T cells, followed by blood naive CD4+ T cells. Tumor memory CD4+ T cell TCR gene usage was found to cluster with blood and lymph node memory CD4+ cells and with lymph node naive CD4+ cells.

This clonotype originated in a female donor with breast cancer. The rearrangement joined TRBV4-3 to TRBJ2-3; a weak D assignment points to TRBD1 (5 bases agree). The closer fit of TRBJ1-5 to the DNA end suggests the J call may be wrong. The sequenced sample was tumor-infiltrating naive CD4+ T cells sorted from the breast tumor. The cell subset or site label of this sample denotes: naive CD4+ T cells, CD4+CD45RA+CD25-. The DNA sequence follows: TGCGCCAGCAGCCAACTCCGGGACTTCGAGGATACGCAGCATTTT. Translated, this is CASSQLRDFEDTQHF.